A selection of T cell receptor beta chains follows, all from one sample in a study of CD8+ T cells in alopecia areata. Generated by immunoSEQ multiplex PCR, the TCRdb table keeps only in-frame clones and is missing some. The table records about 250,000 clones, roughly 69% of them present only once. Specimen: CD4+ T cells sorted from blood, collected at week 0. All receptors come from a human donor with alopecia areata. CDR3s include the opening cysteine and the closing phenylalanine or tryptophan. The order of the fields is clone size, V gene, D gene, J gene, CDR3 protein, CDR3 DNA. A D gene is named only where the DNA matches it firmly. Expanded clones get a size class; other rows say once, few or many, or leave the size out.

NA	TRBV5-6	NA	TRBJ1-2	CASSLDRTYGYTF	TGTGCCAGCAGCTTGGACAGAACCTATGGCTACACCTTC
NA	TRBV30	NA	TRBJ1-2	CAWSVYGFIANGYTF	TGTGCCTGGAGTGTATACGGGTTTATTGCTAATGGCTACACCTTC
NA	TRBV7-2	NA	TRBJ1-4	CASSGGRATNEKLFF	TGTGCCAGCAGCGGGGGACGTGCAACTAATGAAAAACTGTTTTTT
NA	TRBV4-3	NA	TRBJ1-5	CASSPSPRDQPQHF	TGCGCCAGCAGCCCCAGCCCCAGGGACCAGCCCCAGCATTTT
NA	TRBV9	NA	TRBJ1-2	CASSGRRTFGYGYTF	TGTGCCAGCAGCGGCCGCCGGACCTTTGGGTATGGCTACACCTTC
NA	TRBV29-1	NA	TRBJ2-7	CSVRPQGRPGIYEQYF	TGCAGCGTTCGCCCACAAGGACGCCCCGGGATATACGAGCAGTACTTC
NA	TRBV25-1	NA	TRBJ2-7	CASAKGYEQYF	TGTGCCAGCGCCAAGGGCTACGAGCAGTACTTC
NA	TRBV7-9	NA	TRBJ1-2	CASSLVGPEGGYTF	TGTGCCAGCAGCTTAGTAGGGCCGGAGGGAGGCTACACCTTC
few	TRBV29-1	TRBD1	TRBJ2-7	CSVGTGAHEQYF	TGCAGCGTTGGCACAGGGGCTCACGAGCAGTACTTC
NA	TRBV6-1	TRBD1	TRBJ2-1	CASSASQQGFEQFF	TGTGCCAGCAGTGCTTCCCAACAGGGGTTTGAGCAGTTCTTC
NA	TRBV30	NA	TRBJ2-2	CAWGQGPGELFF	TGTGCCTGGGGTCAGGGGCCCGGGGAGCTGTTTTTT
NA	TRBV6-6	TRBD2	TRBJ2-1	CASSYSRGGYNEQFF	TGTGCCAGCAGTTACTCGCGGGGGGGCTACAATGAGCAGTTCTTC
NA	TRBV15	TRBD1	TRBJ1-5	CATSSRTGGQPQHF	TGTGCCACCAGCAGCCGGACAGGGGGGCAGCCCCAGCATTTT
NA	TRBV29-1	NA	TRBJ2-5	CSVEGFNWGLQETLYF	TGCAGCGTTGAAGGATTTAATTGGGGACTCCAAGAGACCCTGTACTTC
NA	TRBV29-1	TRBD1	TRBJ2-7	CSVGQGSYEQYF	TGCAGCGTTGGACAGGGTTCCTACGAGCAGTACTTC
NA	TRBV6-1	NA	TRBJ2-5	CASSYVETQYF	TGTGCCAGCAGTTACGTGGAGACCCAGTACTTC
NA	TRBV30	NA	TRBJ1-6	CARGRSTNSPLHF	TGTGCTCGAGGGAGGTCGACTAATTCACCCCTCCACTTT
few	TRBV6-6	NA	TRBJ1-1	CASSYPNTEAFF	TGTGCCAGCAGTTACCCGAACACTGAAGCTTTCTTT
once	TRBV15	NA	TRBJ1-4	CATSSTGSGGLFF	TGTGCCACCAGCAGCACGGGGAGCGGGGGACTGTTTTTT
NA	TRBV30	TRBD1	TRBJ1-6	CAWSLWTGGSPLHF	TGTGCCTGGAGTCTTTGGACAGGGGGTTCACCCCTCCACTTT
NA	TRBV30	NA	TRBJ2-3	CASRKVADTQYF	TGTGCCTCTAGGAAAGTCGCAGATACGCAGTATTTT
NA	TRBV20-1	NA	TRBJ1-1	CSALESEAFF	TGCAGTGCTCTAGAGTCTGAAGCTTTCTTT
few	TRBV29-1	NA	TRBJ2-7	CSFHSDSYEQYF	TGCAGCTTCCACTCCGACTCCTACGAGCAGTACTTC
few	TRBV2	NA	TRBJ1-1	CASIGAGTKSEAFF	TGTGCCAGCATCGGGGCCGGGACAAAATCTGAAGCTTTCTTT
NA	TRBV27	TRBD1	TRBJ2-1	CASSGDRSSYNEQFF	TGTGCCAGCAGTGGGGACAGGAGCTCCTACAATGAGCAGTTCTTC
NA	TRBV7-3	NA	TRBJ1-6	CASSLSPDSPLHF	TGTGCCAGCAGCTTAAGCCCTGATTCACCCCTCCACTTT
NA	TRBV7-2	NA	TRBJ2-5	CASSLGGRETQYF	TGTGCCAGCAGTCTCGGGGGGCGCGAGACCCAGTACTTC
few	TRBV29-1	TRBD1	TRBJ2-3	CSVDGTGGADTQYF	TGCAGCGTTGATGGGACAGGGGGCGCAGATACGCAGTATTTT
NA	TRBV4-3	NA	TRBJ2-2	CASSRRGGNTGELFF	TGCGCCAGCAGCCGTCGGGGAGGGAACACCGGGGAGCTGTTTTTT
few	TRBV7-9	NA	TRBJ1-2	CASSALLGRGYGYTF	TGTGCCAGCAGCGCCCTTCTGGGCAGGGGCTATGGCTACACCTTC
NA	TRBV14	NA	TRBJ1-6	CASSQVPNSPLHF	TGTGCCAGCAGCCAAGTCCCCAATTCACCCCTCCACTTT
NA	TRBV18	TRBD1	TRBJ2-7	CASSPVEQGYEQYF	TGTGCCAGCTCACCAGTGGAACAGGGGTACGAGCAGTACTTC
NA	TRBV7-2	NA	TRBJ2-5	CASSQDPAETQYF	TGTGCCAGCAGCCAGGACCCCGCAGAGACCCAGTACTTC
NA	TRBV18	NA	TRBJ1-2	CASSPNGPGLDGYTF	TGTGCCAGCTCACCTAACGGACCAGGGTTAGATGGCTACACCTTC
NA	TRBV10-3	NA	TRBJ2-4	CAISEPGEAKNIQYF	TGTGCCATCAGTGAGCCCGGGGAAGCCAAAAACATTCAGTACTTC
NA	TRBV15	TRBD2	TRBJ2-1	CATSSRTRLVNNEQFF	TGTGCCACCAGCTCCCGGACTAGGCTTGTCAACAATGAGCAGTTCTTC
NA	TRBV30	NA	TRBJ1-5	CAWSVGADQPQHF	TGTGCCTGGAGTGTAGGAGCCGATCAGCCCCAGCATTTT
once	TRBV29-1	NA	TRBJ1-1	CSVQPINTEAFF	TGCAGCGTTCAACCAATAAACACTGAAGCTTTCTTT
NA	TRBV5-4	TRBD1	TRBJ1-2	CASSPDRNYGYTF	TGTGCCAGCAGCCCGGACAGGAACTATGGCTACACCTTC
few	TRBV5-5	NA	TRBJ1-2	CASTIMGSDGYTF	TGTGCCAGCACCATAATGGGATCTGATGGCTACACCTTC
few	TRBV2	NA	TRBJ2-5	CASSTLETQYF	TGTGCCAGCAGCACCCTGGAGACCCAGTACTTC
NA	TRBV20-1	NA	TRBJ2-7	CSAQWDEQYF	TGCAGTGCGCAGTGGGACGAGCAGTACTTC
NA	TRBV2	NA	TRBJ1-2	CASSELGAKTF	TGTGCCAGCAGTGAATTAGGTGCCAAAACCTTC
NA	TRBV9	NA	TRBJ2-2	CASSVGLLSRTGELFF	TGTGCCAGCAGCGTGGGACTCCTAAGCCGTACCGGGGAGCTGTTTTTT